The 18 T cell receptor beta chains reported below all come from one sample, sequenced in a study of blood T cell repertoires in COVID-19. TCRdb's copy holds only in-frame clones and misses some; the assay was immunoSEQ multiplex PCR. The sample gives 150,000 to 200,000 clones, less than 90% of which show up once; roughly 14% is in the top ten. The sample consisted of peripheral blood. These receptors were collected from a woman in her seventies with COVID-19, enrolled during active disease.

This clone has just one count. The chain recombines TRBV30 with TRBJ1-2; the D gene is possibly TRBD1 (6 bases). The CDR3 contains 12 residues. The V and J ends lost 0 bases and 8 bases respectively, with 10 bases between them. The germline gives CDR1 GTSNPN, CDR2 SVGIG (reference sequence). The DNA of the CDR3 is TGTGCCTGGAGTGTCGGGGGGCGCGGCTACACCTTC. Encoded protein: CAWSVGGRGYTF.

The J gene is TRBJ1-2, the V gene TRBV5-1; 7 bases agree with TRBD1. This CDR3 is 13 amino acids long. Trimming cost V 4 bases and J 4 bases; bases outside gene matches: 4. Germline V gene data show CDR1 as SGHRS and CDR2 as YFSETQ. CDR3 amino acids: CASSQQGSYGYTF. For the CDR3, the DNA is TGCGCCAGCAGCCAACAGGGGAGCTATGGCTACACCTTC.

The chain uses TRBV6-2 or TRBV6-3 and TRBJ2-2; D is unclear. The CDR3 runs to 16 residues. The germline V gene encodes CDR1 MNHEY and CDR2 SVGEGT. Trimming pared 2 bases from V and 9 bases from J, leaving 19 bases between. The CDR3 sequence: CASSYKVATTMRELFF. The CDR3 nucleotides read TGTGCCAGCAGTTACAAGGTCGCCACAACTATGAGGGAGCTGTTTTTT.

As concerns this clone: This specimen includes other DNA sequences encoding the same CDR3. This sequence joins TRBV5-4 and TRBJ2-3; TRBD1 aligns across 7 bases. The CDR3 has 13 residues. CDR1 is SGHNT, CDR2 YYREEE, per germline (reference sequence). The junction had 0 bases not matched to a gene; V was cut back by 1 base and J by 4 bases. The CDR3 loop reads CASSLQGADTQYF. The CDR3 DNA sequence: TGTGCCAGCAGCTTGCAGGGGGCAGATACGCAGTATTTT.

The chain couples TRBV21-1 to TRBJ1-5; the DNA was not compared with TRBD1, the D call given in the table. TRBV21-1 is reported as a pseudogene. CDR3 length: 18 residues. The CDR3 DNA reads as TGTGCCAGCAGCGCTCGGGACAGGGGGCATGCAGGCAATCAGCCCCAGCATTTT. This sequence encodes CASSARDRGHAGNQPQHF.

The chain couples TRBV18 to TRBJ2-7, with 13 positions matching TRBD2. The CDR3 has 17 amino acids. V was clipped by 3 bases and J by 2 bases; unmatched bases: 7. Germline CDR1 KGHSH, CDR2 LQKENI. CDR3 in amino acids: CASSPGTSGTLTYEQYF. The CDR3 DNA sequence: TGTGCCAGCTCACCCGGGACTAGCGGGACCCTAACCTACGAGCAGTACTTC.

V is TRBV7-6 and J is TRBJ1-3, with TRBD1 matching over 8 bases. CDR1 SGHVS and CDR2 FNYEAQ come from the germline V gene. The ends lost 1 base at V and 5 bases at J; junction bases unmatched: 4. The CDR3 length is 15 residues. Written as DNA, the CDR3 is TGTGCCAGCAGCTTAGATCCCAGGGGGCGAAACACCATATATTTT. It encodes CASSLDPRGRNTIYF.

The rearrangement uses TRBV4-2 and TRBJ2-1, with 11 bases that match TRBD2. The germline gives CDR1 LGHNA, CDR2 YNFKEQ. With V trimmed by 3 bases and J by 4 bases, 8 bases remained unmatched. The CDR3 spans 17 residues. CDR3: CASSQGSTSGGYNEQFF. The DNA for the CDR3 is TGTGCCAGCAGCCAGGGATCCACTAGCGGGGGATACAATGAGCAGTTCTTC.

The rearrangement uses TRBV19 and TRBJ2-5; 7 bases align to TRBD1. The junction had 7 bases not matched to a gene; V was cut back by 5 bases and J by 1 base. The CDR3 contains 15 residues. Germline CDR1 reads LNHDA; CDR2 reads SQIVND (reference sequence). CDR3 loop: CASSAQTGPQETQYF. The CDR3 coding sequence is TGTGCCAGTAGTGCCCAGACAGGGCCCCAAGAGACCCAGTACTTC.

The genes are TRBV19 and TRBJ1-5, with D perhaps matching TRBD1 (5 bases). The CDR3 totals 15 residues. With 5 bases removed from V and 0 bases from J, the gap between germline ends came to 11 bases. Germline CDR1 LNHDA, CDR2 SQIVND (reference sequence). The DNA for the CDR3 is TGTGCCAGTAGTTTGCAGGGACTTAGCAATCAGCCCCAGCATTTT. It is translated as CASSLQGLSNQPQHF.

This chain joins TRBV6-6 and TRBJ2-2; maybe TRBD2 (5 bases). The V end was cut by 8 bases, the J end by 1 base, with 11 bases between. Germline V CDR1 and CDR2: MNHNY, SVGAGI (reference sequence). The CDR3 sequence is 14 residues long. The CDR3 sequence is CASHPSLNTGELFF. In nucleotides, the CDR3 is TGTGCCAGCCATCCTAGCCTGAACACCGGGGAGCTGTTTTTT.

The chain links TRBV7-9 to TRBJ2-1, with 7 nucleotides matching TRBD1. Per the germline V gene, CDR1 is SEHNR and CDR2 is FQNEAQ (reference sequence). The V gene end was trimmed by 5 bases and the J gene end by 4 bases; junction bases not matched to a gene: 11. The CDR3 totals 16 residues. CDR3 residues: CASSTHRDSPYNEQFF. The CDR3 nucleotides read TGTGCCAGCAGCACACACCGGGACAGCCCTTACAATGAGCAGTTCTTC.

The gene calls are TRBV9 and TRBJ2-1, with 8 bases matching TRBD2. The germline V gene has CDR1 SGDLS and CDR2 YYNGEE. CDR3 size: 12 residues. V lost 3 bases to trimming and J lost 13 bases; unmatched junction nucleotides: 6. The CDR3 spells CASSALGTSQFF. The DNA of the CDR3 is TGTGCCAGCAGCGCGCTCGGGACTAGTCAGTTCTTC.

CDR3 DNA sequence: TGTGCCAGCAGGGTAGGAGGCGCTCAGCCCCAGCATTTT. Encoded protein: CASRVGGAQPQHF. V usage is TRBV2 and J usage is TRBJ1-5; D uncertain. Germline lookup yields CDR1 SNHLY and CDR2 FYNNEI. The CDR3 spans 13 residues. V dropped 6 bases and J dropped 6 bases, with 12 bases sitting between them.

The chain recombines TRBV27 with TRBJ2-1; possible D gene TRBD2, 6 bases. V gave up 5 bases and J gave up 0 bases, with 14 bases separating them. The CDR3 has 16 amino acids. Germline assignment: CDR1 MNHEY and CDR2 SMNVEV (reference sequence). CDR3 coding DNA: TGTGCCAGCAGTCCCGTAGCGGAAAGCTCCTACAATGAGCAGTTCTTC. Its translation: CASSPVAESSYNEQFF.

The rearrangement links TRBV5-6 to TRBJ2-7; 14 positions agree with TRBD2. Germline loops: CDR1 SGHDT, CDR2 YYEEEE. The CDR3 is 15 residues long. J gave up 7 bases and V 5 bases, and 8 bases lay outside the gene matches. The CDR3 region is CASRMGLAGVGEQYV. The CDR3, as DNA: TGTGCCAGCAGAATGGGACTAGCGGGGGTGGGTGAGCAGTACGTC.

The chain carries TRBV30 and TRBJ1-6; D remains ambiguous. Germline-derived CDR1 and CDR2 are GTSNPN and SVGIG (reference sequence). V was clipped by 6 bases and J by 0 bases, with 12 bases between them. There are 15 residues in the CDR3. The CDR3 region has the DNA TGTGCCTGCCCGACGGGGAGCTCCTATAATTCACCCCTCCACTTT. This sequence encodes CACPTGSSYNSPLHF.

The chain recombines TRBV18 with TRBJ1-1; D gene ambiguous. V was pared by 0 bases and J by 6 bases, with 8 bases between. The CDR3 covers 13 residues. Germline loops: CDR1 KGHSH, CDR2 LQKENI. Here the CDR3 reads CASSPPPVPEAFF. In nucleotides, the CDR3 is TGTGCCAGCTCACCACCCCCTGTCCCTGAAGCTTTCTTT.